This T cell receptor beta chain was documented in a study of siplizumab effects on memory and regulatory T cells. This CDR3 has 13 amino acids. Trimming stripped 2 bases from V and 0 bases from J, with 4 bases between. Germline lookup yields CDR1 MNHNY and CDR2 SVGAGI (reference sequence). Whole-study results and caveats: A minor share of alloreactive clones matched unstimulated subsets. No assignable naive or memory phenotype existed for roughly 80-97% of proliferating CD4+ or CD8+ clones. Naive T cells looked more diverse than memory cells, and they looked like major contributors to the alloresponse. Suppression by proliferating Tregs derived from siplizumab cultures was not verified.

Concerning this clone: Its antigen is currently unknown.

Repertoires were generated with immunoSEQ multiplex PCR, while TCRdb's copy carries only in-frame clones and drops some. The table has approximately 110,000 clones, 90% to 95% seen once. Material: Tregs sorted from blood. This chain links TRBV6-6 with TRBJ1-2; the D is unclear. The TCR originated in a human donor in good health. The CDR3 protein is CASSYGTNYGYTF. The CDR3 DNA sequence: TGTGCCAGCAGTTACGGAACTAACTATGGCTACACCTTC.